Listed below are T cell receptor beta chains from one sample, sequenced in a study of cytomegalovirus exposure and HLA in healthy donors. Sequenced by immunoSEQ multiplex PCR; TCRdb stores in-frame clones only, minus some. The table lists fewer than 140,000 clones, around three quarters of them singletons. Sequencing input: PBMCs. The receptors originated from a boy aged 10-17 years in good health and CMV-seronegative. Both conserved end residues are part of each CDR3. Fields, in order: V gene, clone size, J gene, D gene, CDR3 DNA, CDR3 protein. The D gene is left open where the match is weak. The size entry is marked missing in some rows and otherwise reads once, few, many or a size class.

TRBV28	.	TRBJ1-6	TRBD1	TGTGCCAGCTGGGCCCGGGACAGACATAATTCACCCCTCCACTTT	CASWARDRHNSPLHF
TRBV7-9	few	TRBJ1-5	TRBD1	TGTGCCAGCAGCTTAGGGGGCAGGGGGGATCAGCCCCAGCATTTT	CASSLGGRGDQPQHF
TRBV11-3	.	TRBJ2-1	TRBD1	TGTGCCAGCAGCTTAGCAGGGGGTGAGCAGTTCTTC	CASSLAGGEQFF
TRBV7-6	once	TRBJ2-4	.	TGTGCCAGCAGCCTAATAGGCGGGAACATTCAGTACTTC	CASSLIGGNIQYF
TRBV5-1	.	TRBJ2-7	TRBD1	TGCGCCAGCAGGGACCAAGGGACAGGGCTTGGAGAGCAGTACTTC	CASRDQGTGLGEQYF
TRBV15	.	TRBJ1-5	.	TGTGCCACCAGCAGAGGTCCGGGGAGTTATAGCAATCAGCCCCAGCATTTT	CATSRGPGSYSNQPQHF
TRBV9	.	TRBJ1-6	TRBD1	TGTGCCAGCAGCCGACAGGGGCGGGAATCACCCCTCCACTTT	CASSRQGRESPLHF
TRBV6-5	few	TRBJ2-3	.	TGTGCCAGCAGTCCCCGACAGGACACAGATACGCAGTATTTT	CASSPRQDTDTQYF
TRBV18	.	TRBJ2-6	.	TGTGCCAGCTCACCCACAGGGGCCAACGTCCTGACTTTC	CASSPTGANVLTF
TRBV6-6	.	TRBJ2-7	TRBD2	TGTGCCAGCAGTTACGGGGGGGACGTAAACTACGAGCAGTACTTC	CASSYGGDVNYEQYF
TRBV7-9	.	TRBJ2-4	TRBD1	TGTGCCAGCAGCCCCCACAGGGGGCAACCCCCCAACATTCAGTACTTC	CASSPHRGQPPNIQYF
TRBV6-1	few	TRBJ2-2	TRBD2	TGTGCCAGCAGTGGACTAGCGGGAGGGAACACCGGGGAGCTGTTTTTT	CASSGLAGGNTGELFF
TRBV2	.	TRBJ2-7	TRBD2	TGTGCCAGCAGTGAAGTAGCGGGATTCTACGAGCAGTACTTC	CASSEVAGFYEQYF
TRBV18	.	TRBJ1-4	TRBD1	TGTGCCAGCCGGGGGACAGCAACTAATGAAAAACTGTTTTTT	CASRGTATNEKLFF
TRBV6-5	.	TRBJ1-2	.	TGTGCCAGCAGTCAGACTGTTGCAGGGGCCTATGGCTACACCTTC	CASSQTVAGAYGYTF
TRBV28	.	TRBJ2-5	TRBD1	TGTGCCAGCAGTTACGGGGACAGGAGACTTAACGGGGCCCAGTACTTC	CASSYGDRRLNGAQYF
TRBV7-8	.	TRBJ2-7	.	TGTGCCAGCAGCTTGACAGGCGCCTACGAGCAGTACTTC	CASSLTGAYEQYF
TRBV5-8	few	TRBJ2-7	TRBD2	TGTGCCAGCAGCTTTTGGGGCGGGAGAAACCCGGAGCAGTACTTC	CASSFWGGRNPEQYF
TRBV30	few	TRBJ2-7	TRBD2	TGTGCCTGGGGCCAAGGACTAGCGGGAGGAGACGAGCAGTACTTC	CAWGQGLAGGDEQYF
TRBV19	.	TRBJ2-3	TRBD2	TGTGCCACTGAGAAGCGGGATGGGACAGATACGCAGTATTTT	CATEKRDGTDTQYF
TRBV7-9	.	TRBJ2-1	TRBD2	TGTGCCAGCAGCCACCGGGACTACTCCTACAATGAGCAGTTCTTC	CASSHRDYSYNEQFF
TRBV28	.	TRBJ1-2	TRBD1	TGTGCCAGCAGTTTGGGGGGACAGTTGGTTGGCACCTTC	CASSLGGQLVGTF
TRBV12-5	.	TRBJ2-1	.	TGTGCTAGCGGGGAGTTCTACAATGAGCAGTTCTTC	CASGEFYNEQFF
TRBV5-1	.	TRBJ1-2	TRBD1	TGCGCCAGCAGCTCCGCCGGGACAGGCGGTTACTATGGCTACACCTTC	CASSSAGTGGYYGYTF
TRBV6-6	.	TRBJ1-1	TRBD1	TGTGCCGCTACGGGACAGAAGAACACTGAAGCTTTCTTT	CAATGQKNTEAFF
TRBV15	.	TRBJ2-5	.	TGTGCCACCAGCAGAGACAGCCAAGAGACCCAGTACTTC	CATSRDSQETQYF
TRBV7-3	.	TRBJ2-5	.	TGTGCCAGCAGCTTATGGTCAGAACAAGAGACCCAGTACTTC	CASSLWSEQETQYF